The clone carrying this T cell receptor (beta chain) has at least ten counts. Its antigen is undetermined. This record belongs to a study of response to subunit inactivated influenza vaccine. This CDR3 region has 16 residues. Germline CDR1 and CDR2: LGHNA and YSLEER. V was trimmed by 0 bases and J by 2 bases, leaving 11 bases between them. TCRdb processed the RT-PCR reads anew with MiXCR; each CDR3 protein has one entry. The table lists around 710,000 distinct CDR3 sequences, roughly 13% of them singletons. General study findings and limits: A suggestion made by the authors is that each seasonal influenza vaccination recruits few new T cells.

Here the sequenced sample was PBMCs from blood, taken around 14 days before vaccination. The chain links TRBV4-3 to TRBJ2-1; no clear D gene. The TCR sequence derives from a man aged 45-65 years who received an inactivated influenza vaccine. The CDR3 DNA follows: TGCGCCAGCAGCCAAGATAGAACGGGTGCCTACAATGAGCAGTTCTTC. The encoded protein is CASSQDRTGAYNEQFF.